The 29 T cell receptor beta chains below were found in one sample sequenced in a study of blood T cell repertoires in COVID-19. The data were produced by immunoSEQ multiplex PCR, yet TCRdb's version contains in-frame clones alone and is incomplete. This sample has roughly 120,000 clones, with 88% found just once. Sequences were obtained from peripheral blood. The receptors here all came from a woman aged 50 to 60 with acute or convalescent COVID-19.

Here the CDR3 DNA reads TGTGCCAGCAGCCCGGCGGGACAGGGGGGTGAAAAACTGTTTTTT. This sequence encodes CASSPAGQGGEKLFF. The gene calls are TRBV7-9 and TRBJ1-4, with 11 bases that match TRBD1. J lost 7 bases, V lost 5 bases, and 6 bases had no gene match. The germline V gene has CDR1 SEHNR and CDR2 FQNEAQ (reference sequence). The length of the CDR3 is 15 residues.

This chain joins TRBV28 and TRBJ2-3, with D maybe TRBD1 (6 bases). The CDR3 is made up of 15 amino acids. V lost 6 bases, J lost 2 bases, and 15 bases lay in between. Germline V gene sequence: CDR1 MDHEN, CDR2 SYDVKM. In DNA, the CDR3 is TGTGCCAGCAGCCCCGGGACAACTTACACAGATACGCAGTATTTT. Protein sequence: CASSPGTTYTDTQYF.

The CDR3 here is CASSALVRTHINYGYTF. For the CDR3, the DNA is TGTGCCAGCAGTGCTCTGGTCAGAACCCATATTAACTATGGCTACACCTTC. This chain uses TRBV6-1 with TRBJ1-2; no reliable D call. Germline V gives CDR1 MNHNS, CDR2 SASEGT. The CDR3 runs 17 residues. Trimming removed 4 bases from V and 1 base from J, with 19 bases in between.

This chain joins TRBV15 and TRBJ2-7; 10 bases agree with TRBD1. Unmatched junction bases numbered 7, after V lost 0 bases and J lost 5 bases. CDR3 length: 16 amino acids. Germline-derived CDR1 and CDR2 are LNHNV and YYDKDF (reference sequence). The CDR3 sequence: CATSRDWRTGGNEQYF. The CDR3 nucleotides are TGTGCCACCAGCAGAGATTGGCGGACAGGGGGGAACGAGCAGTACTTC.

The V gene is TRBV1, the J gene TRBJ2-5; the table's TRBD2 call for D was not verified on the DNA. TRBV1 is given as a pseudogene. The CDR3 is 15 residues long. CDR3 amino acids: CTSSGKSGGKETQYF. CDR3 DNA: TGCACCAGCAGCGGGAAAAGCGGGGGAAAAGAGACCCAGTACTTC.

The rearrangement links TRBV28 to TRBJ2-2, with 7 bases identical to TRBD1. The CDR3 covers 17 residues. Germline loops: CDR1 MDHEN, CDR2 SYDVKM. V was clipped by 6 bases and J by 1 base; unmatched bases: 11. The CDR3 is CASSPGQTLQNTGELFF. CDR3 DNA sequence: TGTGCCAGCAGCCCGGGACAGACTTTACAGAACACCGGGGAGCTGTTTTTT.

The chain has TRBV5-5 and TRBJ2-7, with D possibly matching TRBD1 (6 bases). CDR1 is SGHKS and CDR2 is YYEKEE in the germline V gene (reference sequence). The CDR3 length is 18 residues. V was shortened by 1 base and J by 4 bases, with 24 bases between the two germline ends. The CDR3 nucleotides read TGTGCCAGCAGCTTGATTCCAGGGGTTAACGGGAATTCGTACGAGCAGTACTTC. This translates into CASSLIPGVNGNSYEQYF.

V usage is TRBV28 and J usage is TRBJ2-1, with 10 bases identical to TRBD1. The CDR3 runs 15 residues. The germline V gene has CDR1 MDHEN and CDR2 SYDVKM. The V segment lost 2 bases and the J segment 7 bases; nucleotides outside the gene matches: 5. CDR3 coding DNA: TGTGCCAGCAGTTTAGGGACAGGGGCGGGGAATGAGCAGTTCTTC. This gives the protein CASSLGTGAGNEQFF.

The V gene is TRBV2, the J gene TRBJ2-2, with a weak D call TRBD2 (6 bases). V was pared by 1 base and J by 5 bases, with 11 bases between. The CDR3 is made up of 15 amino acids. Germline V gene data show CDR1 as SNHLY and CDR2 as FYNNEI. The DNA of the CDR3 is TGTGCCAGCAGTGAAGTGCGGAGCGGGACCGGGGAGCTGTTTTTT. Its translation is CASSEVRSGTGELFF.

This clone was seen just once. J is TRBJ1-6 and V is TRBV6-5; no clear D. CDR1 is MNHEY and CDR2 is SVGAGI in the germline V gene. Deletions cut 2 bases from V and 3 bases from J, with 2 bases between. CDR3 length equals 13 residues. CDR3 protein: CASSYRYNSPLHF. The CDR3 nucleotides are TGTGCCAGCAGTTACCGCTATAATTCACCCCTCCACTTT.

The V and J genes are TRBV15 and TRBJ2-7; perhaps TRBD2 as D (5 bases). The CDR3 runs to 13 residues. Between the trimmed V and J ends, which lost 3 bases and 4 bases, there was a span of 10 bases. CDR1 is LNHNV and CDR2 is YYDKDF in the germline V gene (reference sequence). The CDR3 spells CATSRERGYEQYF. Here the CDR3 DNA reads TGTGCCACCAGCAGGGAACGGGGTTACGAGCAGTACTTC.

V gene TRBV12-2 combines with J gene TRBJ2-2; no DNA check was done on the table's D call, TRBD1. TRBV12-2 is a pseudogene locus. This CDR3 spans 19 amino acids. The CDR3 DNA is TGTGCAAGTCGCTTCCCTAAAGTGCTTAGAGGACAGGGAACCGGGGAGCTGTTTTTT. As protein: CASRFPKVLRGQGTGELFF.

This clone occurred a few times. The rearrangement uses TRBV11-2 and TRBJ1-3; D remains ambiguous. Trimming took off 4 bases at V and 1 base at J, with 5 bases between the two ends. CDR1 is SGHAT, CDR2 FQNNGV, per germline. This CDR3 spans 13 amino acids. The CDR3 DNA reads TGTGCCAGCAGCTGGCCTTCTGGAAACACCATATATTTT. Protein: CASSWPSGNTIYF. The full variable domain, rest sourced from reference TRBV11-2 and TRBJ1-3, is EAGVAQSPRYKIIEKRQSVAFWCNPISGHATLYWYQQILGQGPKLLIQFQNNGVVDDSQLPKDRFSAERLKGVDSTLKIQPAKLEDSAVYLCASSWPSGNTIYFGEGSWLTVV.

The V and J genes are TRBV28 and TRBJ1-5, with D maybe TRBD1 (5 bases). The CDR3 totals 18 residues. The germline V gene has CDR1 MDHEN and CDR2 SYDVKM. The germline V and J ends were trimmed by 2 bases and 0 bases, with 17 bases remaining between them. This CDR3 reads CASSLVGHPQYSNQPQHF. DNA for the CDR3: TGTGCCAGCAGTTTAGTAGGACACCCCCAATATAGCAATCAGCCCCAGCATTTT.

The V and J genes are TRBV19 and TRBJ1-2; perhaps TRBD1 as D (5 bases). This CDR3 spans 15 amino acids. Germline CDR1 LNHDA, CDR2 SQIVND (reference sequence). V shed 7 bases and J shed 0 bases, with 15 bases lying between them. The CDR3 sequence is CASTHPGQTNYGYTF. The CDR3 nucleotides are TGTGCCAGTACTCACCCAGGGCAGACTAACTATGGCTACACCTTC.

The chain carries TRBV30 and TRBJ2-1, with 7 nucleotides matching TRBD2. Germline-derived CDR1 and CDR2 are GTSNPN and SVGIG (reference sequence). The CDR3 sequence is 13 residues long. V shed 7 bases, J shed 9 bases, and the junction held 12 bases outside the gene matches. The DNA for the CDR3 is TGTGCCTTTGGGCGGGAGCTTGGTGTTGAGCAGTTCTTC. Residues: CAFGRELGVEQFF.

The chain uses TRBV5-1 and TRBJ1-1, with 7 bases fitting TRBD1. From germline, CDR1 is SGHRS and CDR2 YFSETQ. After removal of 4 bases from V and 1 base from J, the junction contained 4 bases not matched to a gene. This CDR3 region has 14 residues. Here the CDR3 DNA reads TGCGCCAGCAGCACTACAGGGGCGAACACTGAAGCTTTCTTT. It encodes CASSTTGANTEAFF.

The V and J genes are TRBV6-6 and TRBJ2-1; TRBD2 aligns across 9 bases. The CDR3 spans 16 residues. Germline CDR1 MNHNY, CDR2 SVGAGI (reference sequence). J lost 8 bases, V lost 2 bases, and 10 bases had no gene match. This CDR3 is CASSYTGASGNYEQFF. DNA of the CDR3: TGTGCCAGCAGTTACACGGGGGCTAGCGGGAACTATGAGCAGTTCTTC.

The J gene is TRBJ1-6, the V gene TRBV3-1 (or the pseudogene TRBV3-2); D is unclear. CDR3 length: 14 residues. The germline CDR1 and CDR2 sequences are LGHDT and YNNKEL (reference sequence). The V end lost 4 bases, the J end lost 6 bases, and 10 bases lay between the germline ends. In DNA form, the CDR3 reads TGTGCCAGCAGCCGAAAGGAGAGTAATTCACCCCTCCACTTT. It translates to CASSRKESNSPLHF.

The CDR3 DNA reads TGCGCCAGCAGCCAAGGGACAGCCACTAATGAAAAACTGTTTTTT. It is translated as CASSQGTATNEKLFF. This rearrangement joins TRBV4-1 to TRBJ1-4; TRBD1 is a possible D gene (6 bases). Germline lookup yields CDR1 MGHRA and CDR2 YSYEKL. This CDR3 region has 15 residues. Trimming left V 1 base short and J 2 bases short, with 8 bases between.

The chain's CDR3 is CASSLASGYTF. The DNA for the CDR3 is TGTGCCAGCAGTTTAGCGAGTGGCTACACCTTC. J is TRBJ1-2 and V is TRBV12-3 or TRBV12-4; D gene ambiguous. The V end was cut by 0 bases, the J end by 7 bases, with 3 bases between. CDR3 length: 11 amino acids.

This clone turned up a few times. This sequence joins TRBV2 and TRBJ1-5; 11 positions match TRBD1. J lost 7 bases, V lost 7 bases, and 6 bases had no gene match. There are 14 residues in the CDR3. CDR1 and CDR2 from the germline V gene are SNHLY and FYNNEI. The CDR3 is CASTEGQGGQPQHF. The CDR3 region has the DNA TGTGCCAGCACGGAGGGACAGGGGGGACAGCCCCAGCATTTT.

The rearrangement links TRBV6-5 to TRBJ2-7; 8 bases are shared with TRBD2. The CDR3 spans 13 residues. V lost 7 bases and J lost 3; bases outside the gene matches: 5. The germline CDR1 and CDR2 sequences are MNHEY and SVGAGI. The CDR3 DNA follows: TGTGCCAGCACGGGACTAGTTGTCTACGAGCAGTACTTC. It is translated as CASTGLVVYEQYF.

V is TRBV7-2 and J is TRBJ2-1, with TRBD1 matching over 10 bases. CDR1 and CDR2 from the germline V gene are SGHTA and FQGNSA. The ends lost 1 base at V and 9 bases at J; junction bases unmatched: 6. This CDR3 has 15 amino acids. CDR3 DNA sequence: TGTGCCAGCAGCTTAGGGGGGACAGGGGCCGGTGAGCAGTTCTTC. Translating it yields CASSLGGTGAGEQFF.

The genes are TRBV10-2 and TRBJ2-1; TRBD2 matches at 9 bases. Losses at the gene ends were 4 bases for V and 10 bases for J; bases not matched to a gene: 14. Germline V CDR1 and CDR2: WSHSY, SAAADI. The CDR3 loop spans 16 amino acids. As DNA, the CDR3 is TGCGCCAGCAGTGGCCCTGGGGCGGGAGGGCCTTGGGAGCAGTTCTTC. This codes for CASSGPGAGGPWEQFF.

The genes are TRBV5-1 and TRBJ1-2, with 7 bases fitting TRBD1. Trimming took 1 base from V and 8 from J; bases not matched to a gene: 8. The CDR3 length is 14 residues. Germline V gene data show CDR1 as SGHRS and CDR2 as YFSETQ. The CDR3 protein is CASSLWDSHEGYTF. In nucleotides, the CDR3 is TGCGCCAGCAGCTTGTGGGACAGCCATGAGGGCTACACCTTC.

The chain carries TRBV27 and TRBJ2-2; 7 nucleotides agree with TRBD2. V lost 10 bases to trimming and J lost 4 bases; unmatched junction nucleotides: 9. The CDR3 is 14 residues long. Looked up from germline, CDR1 is MNHEY and CDR2 is SMNVEV (reference sequence). Here the CDR3 DNA reads TGTGCCACCCAGGGAGGGAGTGTCACCGGGGAGCTGTTTTTT. Protein sequence: CATQGGSVTGELFF.

In regard to this clone: Other nucleotide sequences from this sample produce the same CDR3. This chain joins TRBV18 and TRBJ1-1, with unresolved D. The CDR3 is 14 amino acids. The germline CDR1 and CDR2 sequences are KGHSH and LQKENI. Between the trimmed V and J ends, which lost 3 bases and 0 bases, there was a span of 8 bases. The CDR3 here is CASSPGGMNTEAFF. The CDR3 bases are TGTGCCAGCTCACCTGGAGGAATGAACACTGAAGCTTTCTTT.

This chain links TRBV19 with TRBJ2-1, with D hard to call. Germline CDR1 reads LNHDA; CDR2 reads SQIVND (reference sequence). This CDR3 is built from 16 residues. The germline V and J ends were trimmed by 0 bases and 0 bases, with 9 bases remaining between them. CDR3 residues: CASSIDPSSSYNEQFF. CDR3 coding DNA: TGTGCCAGTAGTATAGATCCATCGAGCTCCTACAATGAGCAGTTCTTC.